Each of the 23 T cell receptor beta chains below was sequenced from the same sample in a study of cytomegalovirus exposure and HLA in healthy donors. The PCR had 60 Vbeta and 13 Jbeta primers. The protocol was immunoSEQ multiplex PCR, while the TCRdb copy is restricted to in-frame clones and leaves out a portion. The sample consists of 170,000 or so clones, roughly 84% of them appearing once. Sequencing was done on a sample of PBMCs. The receptors shown here come from a boy between 2 and 10 years old in good health and CMV-seronegative.

This clone occurred once. The chain carries TRBV1 and TRBJ2-7; TRBD1, the table's D call, was not compared with the DNA. TRBV1 is reported as a pseudogene. The CDR3 runs 14 residues. The CDR3 DNA is TGCACCAGCAGCCAAGTCGGACAGGGGGAAGAGCAGTACTTC. Its translation: CTSSQVGQGEEQYF.

The chain has TRBV27 and TRBJ2-3; the D gene is possibly TRBD2 (6 bases). The CDR3 covers 16 residues. V was pared by 6 bases and J by 1 base, with 17 bases between. Germline loops: CDR1 MNHEY, CDR2 SMNVEV (reference sequence). CDR3 in DNA: TGTGCCAGCAGCCCGAGGGGAGGCGGCGGCACAGATACGCAGTATTTT. This translates into CASSPRGGGGTDTQYF.

This sequence joins TRBV10-3 and TRBJ2-2, with 10 bases lining up with TRBD2. CDR3 length: 16 residues. Unmatched junction bases numbered 7, after V lost 6 bases and J lost 3 bases. The germline gives CDR1 ENHRY, CDR2 SYGVKD. DNA for the CDR3: TGTGCCATCAGCCTCAGCGGGAGGGAAGACACCGGGGAGCTGTTTTTT. Amino acids: CAISLSGREDTGELFF.

The chain combines TRBV2 with TRBJ2-7; TRBD2 aligns across 9 bases. After removal of 2 bases from V and 2 bases from J, the junction contained 1 base not matched to a gene. The germline gives CDR1 SNHLY, CDR2 FYNNEI. The CDR3 sequence is 14 residues long. Here the CDR3 reads CASSELAGTYEQYF. DNA of the CDR3: TGTGCCAGCAGTGAACTAGCGGGGACCTACGAGCAGTACTTC.

The genes are TRBV4-2 and TRBJ2-5; TRBD2 agrees at 9 bases. This CDR3 comprises 16 residues. Germline trimming cut 2 bases from V and 0 bases from J; bases unmatched to any gene: 4. The germline V gene has CDR1 LGHNA and CDR2 YNFKEQ. The DNA of the CDR3 is TGTGCCAGCAGCCAATTGACTAGCGGCAACCAAGAGACCCAGTACTTC. It is translated as CASSQLTSGNQETQYF.

Only one count was recorded for this clone. The rearrangement joins TRBV7-9 to TRBJ2-2; 12 nucleotides agree with TRBD2. The CDR3 covers 16 residues. V dropped 6 bases and J dropped 4; count of bases not matched to a gene: 6. The germline V gene encodes CDR1 SEHNR and CDR2 FQNEAQ (reference sequence). The CDR3, as DNA: TGTGCCAGCAGTTGGACTAGCGGGACGGGCACCGGGGAGCTGTTTTTT. As protein: CASSWTSGTGTGELFF.

This rearrangement joins TRBV7-9 to TRBJ2-7; 15 nucleotides agree with TRBD2. Trimming at V came to 5 bases and at J to 7 bases, leaving 6 bases not matched to a gene. Germline CDR1 reads SEHNR; CDR2 reads FQNEAQ (reference sequence). The CDR3 is made up of 15 amino acids. The CDR3 sequence: CASSPSGTSGREQYF. CDR3 sequence (DNA): TGTGCCAGCAGCCCCTCCGGGACTAGCGGGAGGGAGCAGTACTTC.

The sample holds a few counts of this clone. The chain links TRBV6-5 to TRBJ1-1; D remains ambiguous. Germline V gene sequence: CDR1 MNHEY, CDR2 SVGAGI. The CDR3 has 13 amino acids. Trimming cost V 8 bases and J 1 base, with 11 bases left between them. This CDR3 is CASSEDGNTEAFF. Written as DNA, the CDR3 is TGTGCCAGCTCAGAGGATGGGAACACTGAAGCTTTCTTT.

With respect to this clone: One junction end does not reproduce the germline sequence, and a read error may be involved. The V gene is TRBV10-3, the J gene TRBJ2-1, with 8 bases matching TRBD2. Germline CDR1 reads ENHRY; CDR2 reads SYGVKD. The CDR3 covers 14 residues. The CDR3 DNA sequence: TGTGCCCTCAGCGGGGGAGGGCCCCGGGCTGAGCAGTTCTTC. Encoded protein: CALSGGGPRAEQFF.

The V gene is TRBV5-1, the J gene TRBJ2-2, with 8 bases lining up with TRBD1. Germline trimming cut 5 bases from V and 6 bases from J; bases unmatched to any gene: 9. Germline assignment: CDR1 SGHRS and CDR2 YFSETQ. The CDR3 has 15 residues. CDR3 in DNA: TGCGCCAGCAGTTCTGGACAGGGTGGAGCCGGGGAGCTGTTTTTT. Encoded protein: CASSSGQGGAGELFF.

This clone has a single count. The CDR3 region has the DNA TGTGCCAGCAGCGAGGACACGAACACTGAAGCTTTCTTT. Its protein is CASSEDTNTEAFF. The chain employs TRBV11-3 and TRBJ1-1, with D perhaps TRBD1 (5 bases). The CDR3 runs to 13 residues. Germline CDR1 is SGHNT and CDR2 is YENEEA. Trimming left V 5 bases short and J 1 base short, with 8 bases between.

The rearrangement links TRBV20-1 to TRBJ2-7; possibly TRBD1 for D (5 bases). Per germline, CDR1 DFQATT and CDR2 SNEGSKA (reference sequence). V dropped 4 bases and J dropped 7 bases, with 8 bases sitting between them. The CDR3 runs to 10 residues. CDR3 sequence: CSATGNEQYF. CDR3 DNA: TGCAGTGCTACAGGGAATGAGCAGTACTTC.

The J gene is TRBJ1-5, the V gene TRBV19, with D maybe TRBD1 (5 bases). Germline assignment: CDR1 LNHDA and CDR2 SQIVND (reference sequence). With 6 bases removed from V and 7 bases from J, the gap between germline ends came to 10 bases. The CDR3 is made up of 12 amino acids. The CDR3 is CASSRRGQPQHF. The CDR3 DNA follows: TGTGCCAGTAGCCGACGGGGGCAGCCCCAGCATTTT.

The chain is built from TRBV19 and TRBJ2-2; 13 positions agree with TRBD2. With V trimmed by 5 bases and J by 4 bases, 7 bases remained unmatched. CDR1 LNHDA and CDR2 SQIVND come from the germline V gene (reference sequence). The CDR3 covers 17 residues. The CDR3 region has the DNA TGTGCCAGTAGTTCACCGGGACTAGCGGGGACCACCGGGGAGCTGTTTTTT. Residues: CASSSPGLAGTTGELFF.

The chain combines TRBV10-1 with TRBJ2-3, with a weak D call TRBD1 (5 bases). Trimming stripped 3 bases from V and 1 base from J, with 11 bases between. Germline CDR1 and CDR2: WNHNN and SYGVQD (reference sequence). The CDR3 runs to 15 residues. The CDR3 coding sequence is TGCGCCAGCAGTGAAAGGCAGGGATGCACAGATACGCAGTATTTT. Encoded protein: CASSERQGCTDTQYF.

Here the CDR3 reads CASSLRGLAGEQFF. The CDR3 region has the DNA TGTGCCAGCTCCCTTCGCGGACTAGCGGGTGAGCAGTTCTTC. This chain links TRBV18 with TRBJ2-1; TRBD2 matches 11 bases. J was trimmed by 9 bases and V by 6 bases; bases with no gene match: 7. There are 14 residues in the CDR3. The germline gives CDR1 KGHSH, CDR2 LQKENI. The variable domain in full, completed from reference TRBV18 and TRBJ2-1, reads NAGVMQNPRHLVRRRGQEARLRCSPMKGHSHVYWYRQLPEEGLKFMVYLQKENIIDESGMPKERFSAEFPKEGPSILRIQQVVRGDSAAYFCASSLRGLAGEQFFGPGTRLTVL.

The gene calls are TRBV2 and TRBJ2-5; 12 bases line up with TRBD1. In germline, CDR1 is SNHLY, CDR2 FYNNEI. V lost 7 bases to trimming and J lost 5 bases; unmatched junction nucleotides: 11. The CDR3 is made up of 16 amino acids. The CDR3 reads CASKPSGTGGGETQYF. The CDR3 bases are TGTGCCAGCAAACCCTCCGGGACAGGGGGCGGGGAGACCCAGTACTTC.

V gene TRBV29-1 combines with J gene TRBJ2-7; no firm D call. V was pared by 5 bases and J by 0 bases, with 8 bases between. This CDR3 spans 12 amino acids. Germline CDR1 reads SQVTM; CDR2 reads ANQGSEA. CDR3 in amino acids: CSVLQNSYEQYF. CDR3 nucleotides: TGCAGCGTTTTACAAAACTCCTACGAGCAGTACTTC.

This chain uses TRBV4-1 with TRBJ2-5, with D possibly matching TRBD2 (7 bases). Germline CDR1 is MGHRA and CDR2 is YSYEKL. V was clipped by 1 base and J by 7 bases, with 34 bases between them. The CDR3 is made up of 21 amino acids. Written as DNA, the CDR3 is TGCGCCAGCAGCCAAGTGGGGCGTCCTGGTATTCGCCGCGGGGGCGGGGGGACCCAGTACTTC. Translating gives CASSQVGRPGIRRGGGGTQYF.

This clone appeared once. This chain links TRBV27 with TRBJ2-3; D is possibly TRBD1 (5 bases). This CDR3 region has 14 residues. Per the germline V gene, CDR1 is MNHEY and CDR2 is SMNVEV (reference sequence). V was cut by 7 bases and J by 2 bases, with 13 bases left in between. The CDR3 protein is CASTLGPFTDTQYF. For the CDR3, the DNA is TGTGCCAGCACCTTGGGGCCTTTCACAGATACGCAGTATTTT.

The CDR3 here is CASSLIPSGSNEQFF. The DNA for the CDR3 is TGTGCCAGCAGCTTGATTCCTAGCGGGAGCAATGAGCAGTTCTTC. The chain is built from TRBV5-4 and TRBJ2-1; 10 bases match TRBD2. This CDR3 has 15 residues. With 1 base clipped from V and 6 bases from J, the junction kept 4 bases outside the gene matches. The germline V gene has CDR1 SGHNT and CDR2 YYREEE (reference sequence).

The chain recombines TRBV28 with TRBJ2-7; 7 positions match TRBD1. In germline, CDR1 is MDHEN, CDR2 SYDVKM. V lost 3 bases, J lost 4 bases, and 12 bases stayed unmatched. The CDR3 is made up of 16 amino acids. CDR3 in DNA: TGTGCCAGCAGTTTCCCGGTAGGGACAGAGCTTTACGAGCAGTACTTC. Its protein is CASSFPVGTELYEQYF.

Notes on this clone: In the same sample, other DNA sequences code for this CDR3. This sequence joins TRBV15 and TRBJ1-2; weak D call: TRBD1 (5 bases). Germline V gene sequence: CDR1 LNHNV, CDR2 YYDKDF (reference sequence). With 0 bases removed from V and 4 bases from J, the gap between germline ends came to 9 bases. The CDR3 has 14 amino acids. In nucleotides, the CDR3 is TGTGCCACCAGCAGAGATCGCGGGGGCTATGGCTACACCTTC. This encodes CATSRDRGGYGYTF.